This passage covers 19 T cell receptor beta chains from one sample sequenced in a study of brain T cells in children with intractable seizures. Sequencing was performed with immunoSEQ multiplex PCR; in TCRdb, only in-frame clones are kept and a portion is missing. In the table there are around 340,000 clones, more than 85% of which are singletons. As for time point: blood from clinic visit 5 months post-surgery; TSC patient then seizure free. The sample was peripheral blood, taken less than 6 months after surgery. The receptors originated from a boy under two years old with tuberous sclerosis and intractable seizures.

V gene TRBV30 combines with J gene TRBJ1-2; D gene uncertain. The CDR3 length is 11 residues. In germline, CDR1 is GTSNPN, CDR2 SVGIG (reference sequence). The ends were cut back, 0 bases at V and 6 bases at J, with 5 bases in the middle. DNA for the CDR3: TGTGCCTGGAGTGTAGGAGATGGCTACACCTTC. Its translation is CAWSVGDGYTF.

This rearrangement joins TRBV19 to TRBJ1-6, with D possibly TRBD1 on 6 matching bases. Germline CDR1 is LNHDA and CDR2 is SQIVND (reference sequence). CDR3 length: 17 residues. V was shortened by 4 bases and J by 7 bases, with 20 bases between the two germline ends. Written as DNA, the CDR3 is TGTGCCAGTAGTACGGCCGCCCCGGGGGCCCCCAATTCACCCCTCCACTTT. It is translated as CASSTAAPGAPNSPLHF.

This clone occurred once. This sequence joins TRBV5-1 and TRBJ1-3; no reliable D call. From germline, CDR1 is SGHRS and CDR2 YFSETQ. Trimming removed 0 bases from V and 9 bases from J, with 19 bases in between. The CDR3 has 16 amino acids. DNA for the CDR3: TGCGCCAGCAGCTTGGCGGGAAACACGGGCCGGGGCACCATATATTTT. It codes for CASSLAGNTGRGTIYF.

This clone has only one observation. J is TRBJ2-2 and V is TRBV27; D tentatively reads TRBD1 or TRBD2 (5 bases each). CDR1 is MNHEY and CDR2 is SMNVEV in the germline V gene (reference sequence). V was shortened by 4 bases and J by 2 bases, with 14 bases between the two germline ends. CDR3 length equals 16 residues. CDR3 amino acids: CASSSIGTHNTGELFF. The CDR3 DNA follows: TGTGCCAGCAGTTCGATCGGGACGCACAACACCGGGGAGCTGTTTTTT.

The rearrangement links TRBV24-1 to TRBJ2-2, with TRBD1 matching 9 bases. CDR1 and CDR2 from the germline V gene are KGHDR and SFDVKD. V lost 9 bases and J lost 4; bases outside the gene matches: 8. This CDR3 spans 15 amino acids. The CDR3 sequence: CATSSRDRVTGELFF. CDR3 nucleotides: TGTGCCACCTCCAGCCGGGACAGGGTCACCGGGGAGCTGTTTTTT.

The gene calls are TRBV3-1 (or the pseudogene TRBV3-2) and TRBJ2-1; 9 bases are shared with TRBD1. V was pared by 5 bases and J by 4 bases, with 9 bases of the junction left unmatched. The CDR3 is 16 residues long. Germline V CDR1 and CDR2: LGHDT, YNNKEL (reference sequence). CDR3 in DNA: TGTGCCAGCAGCTTCCGCTCCGGGACAGGGTACAATGAGCAGTTCTTC. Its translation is CASSFRSGTGYNEQFF.

In DNA, the CDR3 is TGTGCCAGCAGCCCGGGGACTAGCGGGGCGTACAATGAGCAGTTCTTC. It yields the protein CASSPGTSGAYNEQFF. The chain employs TRBV5-8 and TRBJ2-1; TRBD2 agrees at 13 bases. The CDR3 is 16 amino acids. The junction had 5 bases not matched to a gene; V was cut back by 4 bases and J by 4 bases. Germline loops: CDR1 SGHTS, CDR2 YDEGEE.

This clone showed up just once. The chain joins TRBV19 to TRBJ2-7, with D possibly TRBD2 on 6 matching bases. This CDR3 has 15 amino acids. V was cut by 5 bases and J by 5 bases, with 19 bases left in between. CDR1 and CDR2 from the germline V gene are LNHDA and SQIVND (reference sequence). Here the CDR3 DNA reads TGTGCCAGTAGTTGGAGGGGCCAGGAGAGTGACGAGCAGTACTTC. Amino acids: CASSWRGQESDEQYF.

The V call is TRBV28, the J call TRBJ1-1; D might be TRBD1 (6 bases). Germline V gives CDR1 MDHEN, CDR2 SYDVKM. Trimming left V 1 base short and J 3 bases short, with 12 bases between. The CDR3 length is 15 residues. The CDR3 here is CASSLSMGAHTEAFF. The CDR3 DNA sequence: TGTGCCAGCAGTTTATCAATGGGGGCGCACACTGAAGCTTTCTTT.

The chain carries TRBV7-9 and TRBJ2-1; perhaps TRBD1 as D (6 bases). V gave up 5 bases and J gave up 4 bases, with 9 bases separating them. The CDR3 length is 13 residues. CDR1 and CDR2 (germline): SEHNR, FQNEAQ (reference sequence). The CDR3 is CASSRGQYNEQFF. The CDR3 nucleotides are TGTGCCAGCAGCCGCGGACAGTACAATGAGCAGTTCTTC.

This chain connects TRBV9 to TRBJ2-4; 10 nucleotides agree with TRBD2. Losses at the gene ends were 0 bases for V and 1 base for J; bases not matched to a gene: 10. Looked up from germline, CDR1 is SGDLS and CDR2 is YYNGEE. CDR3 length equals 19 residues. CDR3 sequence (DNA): TGTGCCAGCAGCGTAGGCTCAGCGGGGGGGGCTTGGGCCAAAAACATTCAGTACTTC. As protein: CASSVGSAGGAWAKNIQYF.

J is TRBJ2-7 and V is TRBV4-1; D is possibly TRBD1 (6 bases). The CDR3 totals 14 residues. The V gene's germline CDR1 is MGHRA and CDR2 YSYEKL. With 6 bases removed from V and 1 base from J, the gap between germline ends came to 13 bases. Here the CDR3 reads CASRPDSQSYEQYF. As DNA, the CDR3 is TGCGCCAGCAGACCGGACAGTCAGTCCTACGAGCAGTACTTC.

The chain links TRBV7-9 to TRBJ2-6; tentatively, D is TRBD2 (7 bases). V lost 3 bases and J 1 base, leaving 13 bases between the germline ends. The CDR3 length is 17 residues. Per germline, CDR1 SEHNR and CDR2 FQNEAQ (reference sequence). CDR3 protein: CASSFGGTRSGANVLTF. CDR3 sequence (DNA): TGTGCCAGCAGCTTCGGGGGGACAAGGTCTGGGGCCAACGTCCTGACTTTC. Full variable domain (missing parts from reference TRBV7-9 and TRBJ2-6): DTGVSQNPRHKITKRGQNVTFRCDPISEHNRLYWYRQTLGQGPEFLTYFQNEAQLEKSRLLSDRFSAERPKGSFSTLEIQRTEQGDSAMYLCASSFGGTRSGANVLTFGAGSRLTVL.

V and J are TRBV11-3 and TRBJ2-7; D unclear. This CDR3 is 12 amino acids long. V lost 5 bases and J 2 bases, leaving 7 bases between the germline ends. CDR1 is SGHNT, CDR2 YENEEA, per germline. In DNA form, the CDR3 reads TGTGCCAGCAGCCTCGGTACCTACGAGCAGTACTTC. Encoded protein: CASSLGTYEQYF.

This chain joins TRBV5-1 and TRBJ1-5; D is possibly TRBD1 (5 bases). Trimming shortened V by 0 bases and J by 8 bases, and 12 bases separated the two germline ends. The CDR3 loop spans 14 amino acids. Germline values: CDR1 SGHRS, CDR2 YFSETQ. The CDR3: CASSLAWGSEPQHF. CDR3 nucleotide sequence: TGCGCCAGCAGCTTGGCTTGGGGCTCAGAGCCCCAGCATTTT.

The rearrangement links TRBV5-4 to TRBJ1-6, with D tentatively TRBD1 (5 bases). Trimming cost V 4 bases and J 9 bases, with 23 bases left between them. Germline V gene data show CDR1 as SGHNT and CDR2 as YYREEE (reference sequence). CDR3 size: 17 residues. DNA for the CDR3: TGTGCCAGCAGCATTTGGGTCGCAGGGCCCCAGGGTTCACCCCTCCACTTT. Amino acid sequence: CASSIWVAGPQGSPLHF. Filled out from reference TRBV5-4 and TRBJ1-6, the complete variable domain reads ETGVTQSPTHLIKTRGQQVTLRCSSQSGHNTVSWYQQALGQGPQFIFQYYREEENGRGNFPPRFSGLQFPNYSSELNVNALELDDSALYLCASSIWVAGPQGSPLHFGNGTRLTVT.

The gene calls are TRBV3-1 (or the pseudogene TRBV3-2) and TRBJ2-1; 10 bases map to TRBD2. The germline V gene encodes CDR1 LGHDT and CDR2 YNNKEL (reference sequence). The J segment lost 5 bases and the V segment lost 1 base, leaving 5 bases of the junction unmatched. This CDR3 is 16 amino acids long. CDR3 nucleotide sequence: TGTGCCAGCAGCCAAGTTCCTAGCGGGGGCAACAATGAGCAGTTCTTC. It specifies CASSQVPSGGNNEQFF.

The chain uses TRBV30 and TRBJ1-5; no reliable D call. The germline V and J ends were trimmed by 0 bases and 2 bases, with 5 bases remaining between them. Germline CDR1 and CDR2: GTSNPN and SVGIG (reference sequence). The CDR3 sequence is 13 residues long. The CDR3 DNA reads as TGTGCCTGGAGTGTACATGGCAATCAGCCCCAGCATTTT. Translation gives CAWSVHGNQPQHF.

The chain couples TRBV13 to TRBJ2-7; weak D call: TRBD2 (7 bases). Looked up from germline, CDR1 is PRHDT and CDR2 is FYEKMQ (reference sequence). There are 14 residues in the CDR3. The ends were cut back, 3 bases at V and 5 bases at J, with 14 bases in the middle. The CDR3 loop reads CASSLVGGPHEQYF. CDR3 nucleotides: TGTGCCAGCAGCTTGGTGGGGGGGCCCCACGAGCAGTACTTC.